These 12 T cell receptor beta chains came from one sample sequenced in a study of blood T cell repertoires in COVID-19. Using immunoSEQ multiplex PCR, the repertoire was profiled, and TCRdb retains in-frame clones only, with some absent. In the table there are around 83,000 clones, around 87% of which are singletons. The sequencing input was peripheral blood. Receptors were obtained from an elderly man with active or convalescent COVID-19.

V and J are TRBV5-1 and TRBJ2-1; 7 bases map to TRBD1. In germline, CDR1 is SGHRS, CDR2 YFSETQ. CDR3 length equals 14 residues. The ends lost 4 bases at V and 4 bases at J; junction bases unmatched: 5. The CDR3 DNA is TGCGCCAGCAGCCCGGGACAGAGATACAATGAGCAGTTCTTC. This encodes CASSPGQRYNEQFF.

The rearrangement links TRBV24-1 to TRBJ2-1; 8 positions match TRBD2. The V segment lost 3 bases and the J segment 1 base; nucleotides outside the gene matches: 10. Per the germline V gene, CDR1 is KGHDR and CDR2 is SFDVKD. The CDR3 runs to 18 residues. CDR3 loop: CATSDLPGLGRSYNEQFF. The CDR3 region has the DNA TGTGCCACCAGTGATCTTCCGGGACTAGGGAGATCCTACAATGAGCAGTTCTTC.

The chain employs TRBV7-9 and TRBJ2-2; D ambiguous. Per germline, CDR1 SEHNR and CDR2 FQNEAQ (reference sequence). The CDR3 loop spans 15 amino acids. V was pared by 3 bases and J by 4 bases, with 12 bases between. The CDR3 DNA is TGTGCCAGCAGCTTTATTCTCTCGGGCACCGGGGAGCTGTTTTTT. This translates into CASSFILSGTGELFF.

This clone showed up just a few times. The chain is built from TRBV2 and TRBJ1-2, with 12 bases that match TRBD1. The CDR3 is made up of 14 amino acids. Germline-derived CDR1 and CDR2 are SNHLY and FYNNEI. V lost 4 bases, J lost 7 bases, and 4 bases stayed unmatched. DNA for the CDR3: TGTGCCAGCAGTGTGGGACAGGGGGCAGGTGGCTACACCTTC. It specifies CASSVGQGAGGYTF.

This chain uses TRBV19 with TRBJ2-2; TRBD1 aligns across 8 bases. The CDR3 extends over 15 amino acids. Losses at the gene ends were 4 bases for V and 5 bases for J; bases not matched to a gene: 6. Germline V gene data show CDR1 as LNHDA and CDR2 as SQIVND (reference sequence). CDR3 sequence (DNA): TGTGCCAGTAGTACACAGGGGGTCCTTACCGGGGAGCTGTTTTTT. The encoded protein is CASSTQGVLTGELFF.

This clone was counted between two and nine times. V is TRBV21-1 and J is TRBJ1-6; the tabulated D call, TRBD1, remains unverified against the DNA. TRBV21-1 is given as a pseudogene. The CDR3 is 15 amino acids. CDR3 sequence: CASSTRTPYNSPLHF. The CDR3 DNA is TGTGCCAGCAGCACTCGGACACCTTATAATTCACCCCTCCACTTT.

The chain carries TRBV15 and TRBJ1-5; D uncertain. This CDR3 contains 13 residues. With 7 bases removed from V and 5 bases from J, the gap between germline ends came to 12 bases. The germline V gene has CDR1 LNHNV and CDR2 YYDKDF (reference sequence). CDR3 sequence (DNA): TGTGCCACCACCCGGGGTCCCGATCAGCCCCAGCATTTT. Its translation is CATTRGPDQPQHF.

CDR3 in amino acids: CASSHRRGSGELFF. Here the CDR3 DNA reads TGTGCCAGCAGCCACAGGAGGGGATCCGGGGAGCTGTTTTTT. The gene calls are TRBV7-9 and TRBJ2-2; D might be TRBD2 (6 bases). Germline values: CDR1 SEHNR, CDR2 FQNEAQ (reference sequence). The V end was cut by 5 bases, the J end by 6 bases, with 13 bases between. This CDR3 comprises 14 residues.

The genes are TRBV5-1 and TRBJ1-2; TRBD1 matches 8 bases. Germline CDR1 and CDR2: SGHRS and YFSETQ. With V trimmed by 4 bases and J by 6 bases, 11 bases remained unmatched. This CDR3 has 15 amino acids. The chain's CDR3 is CASSTRDRNVDGYTF. The CDR3 DNA reads TGCGCCAGCAGCACCCGGGACAGGAACGTGGATGGCTACACCTTC.

The CDR3 region is CASSYSGSTAYEQYV. In DNA form, the CDR3 reads TGTGCCAGCAGTTACTCGGGTTCGACAGCCTACGAGCAGTACGTC. The chain employs TRBV6-2 or TRBV6-3 and TRBJ2-7, with a tentative D call TRBD1 (5 bases). Looked up from germline, CDR1 is MNHEY and CDR2 is SVGEGT. The length of the CDR3 is 15 residues. Trimming shortened V by 0 bases and J by 2 bases, and 11 bases separated the two germline ends.

This chain connects TRBV5-1 to TRBJ2-7; D unresolved. Trimming removed 0 bases from V and 2 bases from J, with 15 bases in between. The CDR3 totals 16 residues. Germline-derived CDR1 and CDR2 are SGHRS and YFSETQ. This CDR3 is CASSLACRSVPYEQYV. Here the CDR3 DNA reads TGCGCCAGCAGCTTGGCCTGCCGGAGCGTCCCCTACGAGCAGTACGTC.

The V call is TRBV19, the J call TRBJ2-2, with a possible D match to TRBD2 (5 bases). Germline CDR1 is LNHDA and CDR2 is SQIVND (reference sequence). CDR3 length equals 13 residues. Trimming shortened V by 7 bases and J by 16 bases, and 22 bases separated the two germline ends. The CDR3 nucleotides read TGTGCCAGTACTCCAGAAGGGCGGAGGCCCCAGTTTTTT. Its protein is CASTPEGRRPQFF.